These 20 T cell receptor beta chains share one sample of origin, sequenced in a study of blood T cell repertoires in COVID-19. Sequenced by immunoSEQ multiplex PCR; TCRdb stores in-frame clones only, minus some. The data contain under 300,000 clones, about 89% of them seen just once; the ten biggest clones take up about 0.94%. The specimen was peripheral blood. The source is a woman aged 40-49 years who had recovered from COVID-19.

In nucleotides, the CDR3 is TGCAGCGTATCTACAGGGTCCGCCGCCCAAGAGACCCAGTACTTC. It specifies CSVSTGSAAQETQYF. The chain links TRBV29-1 to TRBJ2-5; tentative D call: TRBD1 (6 bases). From germline, CDR1 is SQVTM and CDR2 ANQGSEA. Between the trimmed V and J ends, which lost 6 bases and 1 base, there was a span of 18 bases. The CDR3 contains 15 residues.

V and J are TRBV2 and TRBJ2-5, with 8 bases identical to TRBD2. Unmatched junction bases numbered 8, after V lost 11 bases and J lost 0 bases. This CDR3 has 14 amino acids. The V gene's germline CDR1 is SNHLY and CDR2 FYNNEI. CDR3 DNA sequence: TGTGCCCATCGGGGGGGCGGATACCAAGAGACCCAGTACTTC. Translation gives CAHRGGGYQETQYF.

The DNA of the CDR3 is TGCGCCAGCAGCTCCGTAGCGGGATCCTCCTACGAGCAGTACTTC. The encoded protein is CASSSVAGSSYEQYF. The chain couples TRBV5-1 to TRBJ2-7; 8 bases align to TRBD2. CDR1 SGHRS and CDR2 YFSETQ come from the germline V gene. The CDR3 covers 15 residues. V lost 3 bases, J lost 0 bases, and 5 bases stayed unmatched.

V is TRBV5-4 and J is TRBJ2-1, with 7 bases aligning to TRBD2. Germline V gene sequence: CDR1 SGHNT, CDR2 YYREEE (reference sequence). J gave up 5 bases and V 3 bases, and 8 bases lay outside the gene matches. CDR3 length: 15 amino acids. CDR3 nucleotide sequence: TGTGCCAGCAGCTCATCAGCGGGGTTTAACAATGAGCAGTTCTTC. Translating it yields CASSSSAGFNNEQFF. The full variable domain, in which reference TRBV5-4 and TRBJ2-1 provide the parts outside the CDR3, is ETGVTQSPTHLIKTRGQQVTLRCSSQSGHNTVSWYQQALGQGPQFIFQYYREEENGRGNFPPRFSGLQFPNYSSELNVNALELDDSALYLCASSSSAGFNNEQFFGPGTRLTVL.

In nucleotides, the CDR3 is TGCGCCAGCAGCCAACTCCTAGTAGCGGGAGGGCCGGGCAATGAGCAGTTCTTC. The encoded protein is CASSQLLVAGGPGNEQFF. The V call is TRBV4-1, the J call TRBJ2-1; 11 bases are shared with TRBD2. Germline V gene sequence: CDR1 MGHRA, CDR2 YSYEKL. The CDR3 covers 18 residues. V lost 2 bases, J lost 6 bases, and 12 bases stayed unmatched.

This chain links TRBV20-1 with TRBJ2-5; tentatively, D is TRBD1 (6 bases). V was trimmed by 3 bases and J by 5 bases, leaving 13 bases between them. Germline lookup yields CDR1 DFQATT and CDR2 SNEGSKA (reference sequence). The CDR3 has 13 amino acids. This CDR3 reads CSASLGQRETQYF. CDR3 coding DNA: TGCAGTGCTAGTTTGGGACAACGGGAGACCCAGTACTTC.

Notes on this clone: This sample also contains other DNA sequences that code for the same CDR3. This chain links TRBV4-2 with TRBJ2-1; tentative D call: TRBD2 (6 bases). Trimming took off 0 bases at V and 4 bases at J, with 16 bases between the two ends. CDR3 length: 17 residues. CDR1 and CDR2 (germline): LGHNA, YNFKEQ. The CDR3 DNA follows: TGTGCCAGCAGCCAAGAGGGGAGTGGCGGGACGTACAATGAGCAGTTCTTC. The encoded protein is CASSQEGSGGTYNEQFF.

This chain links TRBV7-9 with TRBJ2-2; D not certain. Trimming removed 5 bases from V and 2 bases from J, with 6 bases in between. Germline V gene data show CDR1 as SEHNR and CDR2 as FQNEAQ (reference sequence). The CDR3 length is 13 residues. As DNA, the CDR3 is TGTGCCAGCAGCCTAAGCAACACCGGGGAGCTGTTTTTT. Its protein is CASSLSNTGELFF.

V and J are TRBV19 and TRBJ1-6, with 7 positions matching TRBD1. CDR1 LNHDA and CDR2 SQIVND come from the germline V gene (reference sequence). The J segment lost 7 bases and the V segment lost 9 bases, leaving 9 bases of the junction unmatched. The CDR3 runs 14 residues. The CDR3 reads CASNDRAGNSPLHF. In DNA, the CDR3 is TGTGCCAGCAATGACAGGGCCGGGAATTCACCCCTCCACTTT.

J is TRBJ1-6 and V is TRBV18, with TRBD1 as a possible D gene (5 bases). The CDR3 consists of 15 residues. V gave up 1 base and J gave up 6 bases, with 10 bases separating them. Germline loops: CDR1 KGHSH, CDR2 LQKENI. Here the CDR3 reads CASSPRTTGNSPLHF. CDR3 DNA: TGTGCCAGCTCACCACGGACAACCGGTAATTCACCCCTCCACTTT.

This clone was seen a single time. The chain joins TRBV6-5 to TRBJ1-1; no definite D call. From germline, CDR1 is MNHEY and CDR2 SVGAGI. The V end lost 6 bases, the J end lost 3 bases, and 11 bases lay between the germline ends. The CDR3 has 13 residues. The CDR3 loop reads CASSRERYTEAFF. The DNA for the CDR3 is TGTGCCAGCAGCCGGGAGCGGTACACTGAAGCTTTCTTT.

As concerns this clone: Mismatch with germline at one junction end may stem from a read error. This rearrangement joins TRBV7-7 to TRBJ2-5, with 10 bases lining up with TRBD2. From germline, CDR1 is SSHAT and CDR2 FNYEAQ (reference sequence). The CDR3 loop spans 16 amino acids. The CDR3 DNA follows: TGTGCTAGCAGCTTAGCCCGGACTAGCGGAGAAGAGACCCAGTACTTC. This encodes CASSLARTSGEETQYF.

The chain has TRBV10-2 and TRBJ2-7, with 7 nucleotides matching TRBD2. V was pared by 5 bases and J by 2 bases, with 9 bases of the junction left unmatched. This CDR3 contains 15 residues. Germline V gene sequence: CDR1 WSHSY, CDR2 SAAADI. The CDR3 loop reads CASSSTSGGPYEQYF. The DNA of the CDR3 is TGCGCCAGCAGTTCCACGTCGGGGGGACCCTACGAGCAGTACTTC.

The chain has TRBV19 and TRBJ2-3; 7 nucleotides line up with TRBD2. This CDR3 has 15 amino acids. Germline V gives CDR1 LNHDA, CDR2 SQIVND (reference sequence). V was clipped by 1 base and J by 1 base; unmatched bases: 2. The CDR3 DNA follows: TGTGCCAGTAGTATAGGACTAGCCCGCACAGATACGCAGTATTTT. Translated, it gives CASSIGLARTDTQYF.

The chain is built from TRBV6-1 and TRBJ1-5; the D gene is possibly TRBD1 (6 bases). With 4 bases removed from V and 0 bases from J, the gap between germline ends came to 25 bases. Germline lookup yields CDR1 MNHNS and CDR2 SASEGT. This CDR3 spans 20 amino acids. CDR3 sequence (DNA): TGTGCCAGCAGTGGGGTGGGCTCGTCTTCGGGGGGCTTTAGCAATCAGCCCCAGCATTTT. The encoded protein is CASSGVGSSSGGFSNQPQHF.

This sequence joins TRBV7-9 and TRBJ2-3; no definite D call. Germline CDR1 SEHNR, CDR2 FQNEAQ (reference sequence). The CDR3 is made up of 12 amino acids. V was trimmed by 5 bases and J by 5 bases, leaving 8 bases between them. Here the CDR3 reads CASSPPGDTQYF. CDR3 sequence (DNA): TGTGCCAGCAGCCCACCGGGAGATACGCAGTATTTT.

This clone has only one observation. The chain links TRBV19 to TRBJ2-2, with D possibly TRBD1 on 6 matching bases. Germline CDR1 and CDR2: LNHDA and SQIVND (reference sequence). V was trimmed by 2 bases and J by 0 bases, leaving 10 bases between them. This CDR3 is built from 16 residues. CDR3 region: CASSIFPGANTGELFF. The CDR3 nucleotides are TGTGCCAGTAGTATATTCCCAGGGGCGAACACCGGGGAGCTGTTTTTT. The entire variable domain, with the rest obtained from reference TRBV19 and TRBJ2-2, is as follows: DGGITQSPKYLFRKEGQNVTLSCEQNLNHDAMYWYRQDPGQGLRLIYYSQIVNDFQKGDIAEGYSVSREKKESFPLTVTSAQKNPTAFYLCASSIFPGANTGELFFGEGSRLTVL.

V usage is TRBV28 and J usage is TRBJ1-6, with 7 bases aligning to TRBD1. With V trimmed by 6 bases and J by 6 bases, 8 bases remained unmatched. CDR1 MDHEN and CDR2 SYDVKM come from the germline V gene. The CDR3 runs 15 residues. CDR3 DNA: TGTGCCAGCAGCGCGACAGGGACGGTTAATTCACCCCTCCACTTT. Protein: CASSATGTVNSPLHF. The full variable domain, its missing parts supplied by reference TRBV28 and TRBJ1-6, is DVKVTQSSRYLVKRTGEKVFLECVQDMDHENMFWYRQDPGLGLRLIYFSYDVKMKEKGDIPEGYSVSREKKERFSLILESASTNQTSMYLCASSATGTVNSPLHFGNGTRLTVT.

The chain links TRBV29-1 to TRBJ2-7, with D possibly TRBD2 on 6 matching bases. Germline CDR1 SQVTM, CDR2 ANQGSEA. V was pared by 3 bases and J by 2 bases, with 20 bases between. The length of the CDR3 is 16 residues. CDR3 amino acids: CSVEGLIGSRTYEQYF. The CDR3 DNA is TGCAGCGTTGAGGGCCTTATCGGGAGCCGAACCTACGAGCAGTACTTC.

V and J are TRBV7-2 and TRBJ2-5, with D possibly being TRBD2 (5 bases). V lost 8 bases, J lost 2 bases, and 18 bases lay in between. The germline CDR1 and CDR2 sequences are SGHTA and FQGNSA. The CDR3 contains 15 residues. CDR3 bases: TGTGCCAGCTCCCAGGCCCACGGGAAACAAGAGACCCAGTACTTC. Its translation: CASSQAHGKQETQYF. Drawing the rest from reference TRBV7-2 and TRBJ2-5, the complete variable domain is GAGVSQSPSNKVTEKGKDVELRCDPISGHTALYWYRQSLGQGLEFLIYFQGNSAPDKSGLPSDRFSAERTGGSVSTLTIQRTQQEDSAVYLCASSQAHGKQETQYFGPGTRLLVL.